This T cell receptor beta chain stems from a study of blood T cell repertoires in COVID-19 (dated by TCRdb to about 2020). In terms of the full investigation: The collaborator samples originated in the United States, Italy and Spain and spanned the acute and convalescent phases of COVID-19. The material from the prospective study consisted of cDNA or gDNA derived from T cells, B-cell-depleted T cells, or PBMCs. The dataset comprised deeply sampled blood TCRbeta repertoires from subjects exposed to, actively infected with, or recovered from COVID-19. The repertoires were released in a freely available public database meant as a resource for research on the immune response to SARS-CoV-2. The samples were drawn from the first 160 participants of the ongoing ImmuneRACE study and from some 1,300 subjects provided by 6 global collaborators. The sample metadata nearly always contained a de-identified subject ID, COVID-19 status, age in years and sex. HLA class I and class II types, where available, came from metadata supplied by the sample provider rather than from assay-based typing. Results and caveats for the whole study, not just this receptor: How much clinical and demographic metadata was included differed by source and by participant, and the metadata was provided uncurated.

As to this clone: Which antigen it targets is not known. Per-nucleotide qualities are absent, and no much larger clonotype sits a single base away.

One collaborating source in Seattle enrolled patients while the patients were actively infected and followed the patients over time throughout the course of disease. Each collaborating institution followed its own protocols to collect whole blood in K2EDTA tubes. For TCRbeta analysis, collaborators shipped samples in one of three forms: frozen whole blood, isolated PBMCs, or DNA extracted from either of those sample types. TCRbeta CDR3 regions were amplified from genomic DNA by means of the immunoSEQ Assay, a bias-controlled multiplex PCR. The published analysis was carried out like this. Nucleated cell counts per sample were estimated from amplification of reference gene primers within the assay. Sequence reads were collapsed and filtered to measure the absolute abundance of every unique TCRbeta CDR3 rearrangement. For each sample, productive Simpson clonality was calculated as the square root of Simpson's diversity index over productive rearrangements. What TCRdb holds here is the immuneACCESS table cut down to in-frame rearrangements. Part of the clones is not present; checked against another copy, under half of the missing clones reflect an unresolved V gene, and the others are unexplained. Clonal size and the V and J genes are those of that table, whereas D and trimming came from the DNA. The table for this sample lists over 450,000 clones; 80% to 90% of them were counted only once. 0.9% of the sample lies in the top ten.

The TCR comes from a man aged 18 to 29 with COVID-19, enrolled during active disease. Material: peripheral blood.

The bases are TGTGCCAGCAGCTTGGGGACAGGGACCTACAATGAGCAGTTCTTC. This sequence encodes CASSLGTGTYNEQFF. This chain is built from TRBV5-5 and TRBJ2-1; TRBD1 agrees with 8 junctional bases. The CDR3 holds 15 amino acids from the cysteine to the phenylalanine. The CDR3 DNA has 45 bases and is translated from base 1. Unmatched junction bases come to 1, with V trimmed by 0 bases and J by 2 bases. The CDR1 and CDR2 encoded by the germline V gene (reference sequence) are SGHKS and YYEKEE.